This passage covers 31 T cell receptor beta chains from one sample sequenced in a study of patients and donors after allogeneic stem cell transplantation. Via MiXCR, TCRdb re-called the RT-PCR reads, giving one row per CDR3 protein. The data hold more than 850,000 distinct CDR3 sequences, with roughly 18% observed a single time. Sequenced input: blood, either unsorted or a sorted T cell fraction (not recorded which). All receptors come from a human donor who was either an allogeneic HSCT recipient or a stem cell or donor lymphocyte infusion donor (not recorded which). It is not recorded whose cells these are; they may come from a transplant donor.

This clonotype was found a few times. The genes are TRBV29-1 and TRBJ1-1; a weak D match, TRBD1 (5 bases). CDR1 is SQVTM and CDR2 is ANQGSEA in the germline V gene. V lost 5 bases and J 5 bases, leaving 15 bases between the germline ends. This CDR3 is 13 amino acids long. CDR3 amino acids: CSVLRGLTTEAFF. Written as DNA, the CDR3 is TGCAGCGTTTTAAGGGGTTTGACTACTGAAGCTTTCTTT.

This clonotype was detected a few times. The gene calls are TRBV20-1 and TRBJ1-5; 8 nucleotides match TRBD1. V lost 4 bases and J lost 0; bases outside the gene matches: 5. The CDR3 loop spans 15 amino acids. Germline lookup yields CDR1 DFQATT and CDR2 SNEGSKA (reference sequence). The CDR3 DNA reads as TGCAGTGCTACAGGGGGCAGGGGTAGCAATCAGCCCCAGCATTTT. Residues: CSATGGRGSNQPQHF.

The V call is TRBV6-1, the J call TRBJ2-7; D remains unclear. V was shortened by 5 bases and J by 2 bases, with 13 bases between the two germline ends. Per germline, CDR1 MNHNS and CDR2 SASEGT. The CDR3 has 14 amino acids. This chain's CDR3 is CASSPQSRAYEQYF. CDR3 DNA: TGTGCCAGCAGTCCCCAATCTCGCGCCTACGAGCAGTACTTC.

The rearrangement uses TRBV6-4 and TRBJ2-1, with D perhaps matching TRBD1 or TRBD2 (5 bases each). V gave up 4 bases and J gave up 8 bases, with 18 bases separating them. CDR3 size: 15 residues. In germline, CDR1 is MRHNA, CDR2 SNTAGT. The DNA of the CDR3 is TGTGCCAGCAGTGCTGGGGACCTCGGGGTGGATGAGCAGTTCTTC. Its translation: CASSAGDLGVDEQFF.

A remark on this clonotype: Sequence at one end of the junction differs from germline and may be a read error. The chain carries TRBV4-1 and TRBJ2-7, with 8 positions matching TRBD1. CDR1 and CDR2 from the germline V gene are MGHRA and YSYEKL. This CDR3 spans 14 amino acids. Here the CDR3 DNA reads TGCGCCAGCAGCTCCCCCGCAAAAACAGGGGGAGTGGACTTC. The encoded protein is CASSSPAKTGGVDF.

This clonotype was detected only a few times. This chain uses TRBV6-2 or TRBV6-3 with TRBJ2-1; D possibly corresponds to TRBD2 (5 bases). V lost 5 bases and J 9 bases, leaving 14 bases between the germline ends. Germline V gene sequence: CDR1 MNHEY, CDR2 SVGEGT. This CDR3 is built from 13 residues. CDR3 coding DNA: TGTGCCAGCAGTCCAACCCGGGGTGGTGAGCAGTTCTTC. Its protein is CASSPTRGGEQFF.

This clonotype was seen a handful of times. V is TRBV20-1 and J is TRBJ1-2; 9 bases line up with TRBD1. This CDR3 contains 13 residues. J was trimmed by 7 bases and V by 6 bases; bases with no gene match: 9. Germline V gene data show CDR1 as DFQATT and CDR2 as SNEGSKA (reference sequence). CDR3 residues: CSALTGGNTGYTF. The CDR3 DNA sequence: TGCAGTGCATTAACAGGGGGCAATACTGGCTACACCTTC.

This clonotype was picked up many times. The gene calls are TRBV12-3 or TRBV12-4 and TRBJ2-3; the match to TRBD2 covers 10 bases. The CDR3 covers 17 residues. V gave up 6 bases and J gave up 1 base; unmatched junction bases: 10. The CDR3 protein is CASSRRTSGTRTDTQYF. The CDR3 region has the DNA TGTGCCAGCAGCCGCAGGACTAGCGGTACCCGCACAGATACGCAGTATTTT.

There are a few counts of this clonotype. CDR3 loop: CASSYSRGPAGQGAYGYTF. The CDR3 DNA sequence: TGTGCCAGCAGTTACTCCCGTGGCCCGGCCGGACAGGGGGCGTATGGCTACACCTTC. The gene calls are TRBV6-2 or TRBV6-3 and TRBJ1-2; TRBD1 matches at 11 bases. J lost 5 bases, V lost 0 bases, and 14 bases had no gene match. CDR3 length: 19 amino acids. CDR1 is MNHEY, CDR2 SVGEGT, per germline.

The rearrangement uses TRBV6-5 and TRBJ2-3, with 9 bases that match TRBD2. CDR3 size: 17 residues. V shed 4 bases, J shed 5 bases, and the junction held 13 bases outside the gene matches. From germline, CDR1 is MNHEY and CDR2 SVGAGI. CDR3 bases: TGTGCCAGCAGTTCCTCATTCGGCGGGGGGGCTGGAGATACGCAGTATTTT. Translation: CASSSSFGGGAGDTQYF.

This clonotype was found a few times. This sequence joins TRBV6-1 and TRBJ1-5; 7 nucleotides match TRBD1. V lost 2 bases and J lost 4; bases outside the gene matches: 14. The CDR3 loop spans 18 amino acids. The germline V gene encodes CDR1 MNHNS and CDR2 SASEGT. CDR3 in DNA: TGTGCCAGCAGTGAACCCCTCACCGGACAGGTATCAAATCAGCCCCAGCATTTT. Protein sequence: CASSEPLTGQVSNQPQHF.

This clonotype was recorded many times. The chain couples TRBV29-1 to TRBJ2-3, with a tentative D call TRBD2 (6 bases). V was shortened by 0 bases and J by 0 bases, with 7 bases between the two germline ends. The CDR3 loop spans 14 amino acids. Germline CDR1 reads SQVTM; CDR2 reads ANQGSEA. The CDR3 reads CSVEEGTSTDTQYF. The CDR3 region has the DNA TGCAGCGTTGAAGAGGGGACTAGCACAGATACGCAGTATTTT.

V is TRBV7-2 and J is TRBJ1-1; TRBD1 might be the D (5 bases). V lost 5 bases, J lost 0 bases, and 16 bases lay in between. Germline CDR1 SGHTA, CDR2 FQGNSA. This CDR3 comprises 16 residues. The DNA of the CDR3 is TGTGCCAGCAGCCGCCGCATGGGGCGTATGAACACTGAAGCTTTCTTT. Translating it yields CASSRRMGRMNTEAFF.

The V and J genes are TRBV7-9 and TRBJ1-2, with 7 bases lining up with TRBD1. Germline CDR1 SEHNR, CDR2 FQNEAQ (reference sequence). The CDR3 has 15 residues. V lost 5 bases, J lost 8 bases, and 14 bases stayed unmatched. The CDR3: CASSPGATGQLGYTF. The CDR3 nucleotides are TGTGCCAGCAGCCCAGGGGCGACAGGGCAATTGGGCTACACCTTC.

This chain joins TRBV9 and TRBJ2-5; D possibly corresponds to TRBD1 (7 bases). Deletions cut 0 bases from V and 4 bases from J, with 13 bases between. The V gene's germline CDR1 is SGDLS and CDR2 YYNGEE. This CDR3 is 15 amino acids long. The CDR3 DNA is TGTGCCAGCAGCGTAGCCCCCAGGGGGGTAGAGACCCAGTACTTC. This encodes CASSVAPRGVETQYF.

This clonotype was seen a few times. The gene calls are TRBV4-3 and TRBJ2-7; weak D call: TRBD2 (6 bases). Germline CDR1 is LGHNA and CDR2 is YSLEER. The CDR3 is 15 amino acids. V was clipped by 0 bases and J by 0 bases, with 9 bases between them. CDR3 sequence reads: CASSQDAGPSYEQYF. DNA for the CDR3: TGCGCCAGCAGCCAAGATGCGGGACCCTCCTACGAGCAGTACTTC.

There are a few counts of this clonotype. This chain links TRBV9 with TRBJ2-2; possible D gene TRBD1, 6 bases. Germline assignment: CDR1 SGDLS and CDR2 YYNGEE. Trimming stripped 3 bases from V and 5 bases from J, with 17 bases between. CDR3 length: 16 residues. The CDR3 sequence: CASSGQTGKATGELFF. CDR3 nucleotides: TGTGCCAGCAGCGGACAAACAGGGAAAGCGACCGGGGAGCTGTTTTTT.

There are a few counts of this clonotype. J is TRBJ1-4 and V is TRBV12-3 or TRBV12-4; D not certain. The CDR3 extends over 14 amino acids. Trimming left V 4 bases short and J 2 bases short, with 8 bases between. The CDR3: CASSSRRTNEKLFF. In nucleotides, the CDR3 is TGTGCCAGCAGTTCTCGACGGACTAATGAAAAACTGTTTTTT.

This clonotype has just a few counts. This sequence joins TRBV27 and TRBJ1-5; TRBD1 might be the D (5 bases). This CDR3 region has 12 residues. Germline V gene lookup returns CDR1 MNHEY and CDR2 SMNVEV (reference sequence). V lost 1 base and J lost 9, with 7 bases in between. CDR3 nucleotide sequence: TGTGCCAGCAGTTTATTGGGGCGGCCCCAGCATTTT. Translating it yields CASSLLGRPQHF.

Here the CDR3 DNA reads TGTGCCAGCAGTCGCAACAGGTACGAGCAGTACTTC. Protein product: CASSRNRYEQYF. J is TRBJ2-7 and V is TRBV6-2 or TRBV6-3; perhaps TRBD1 as D (5 bases). V was pared by 5 bases and J by 4 bases, with 9 bases between. The CDR3 contains 12 residues. Germline CDR1 is MNHEY and CDR2 is SVGEGT.

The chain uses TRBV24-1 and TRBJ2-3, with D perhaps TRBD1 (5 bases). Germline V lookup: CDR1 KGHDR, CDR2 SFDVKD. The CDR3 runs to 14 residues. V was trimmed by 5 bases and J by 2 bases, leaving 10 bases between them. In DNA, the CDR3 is TGTGCCACCAGTGGAGACAGCAACACAGATACGCAGTATTTT. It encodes CATSGDSNTDTQYF.

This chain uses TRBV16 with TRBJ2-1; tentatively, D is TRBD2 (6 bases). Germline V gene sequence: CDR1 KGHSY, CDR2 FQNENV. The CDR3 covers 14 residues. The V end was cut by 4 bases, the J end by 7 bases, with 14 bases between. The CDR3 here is CASSPQGGVNEQFF. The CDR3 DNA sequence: TGTGCCAGCAGCCCCCAGGGAGGCGTTAATGAGCAGTTCTTC.

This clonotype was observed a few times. The CDR3 loop reads CASSLGPLGGRNNHNEQFF. In DNA, the CDR3 is TGTGCCAGCAGCTTGGGCCCCTTAGGCGGGAGAAATAACCACAATGAGCAGTTCTTC. The chain employs TRBV11-1 and TRBJ2-1, with 7 positions matching TRBD2. This CDR3 comprises 19 residues. The ends lost 3 bases at V and 5 bases at J; junction bases unmatched: 19. Germline values: CDR1 SGHAT, CDR2 FQDESV (reference sequence).

The CDR3 loop reads CASSFAWGSSYEQYF. CDR3 nucleotides: TGCGCCAGCAGCTTCGCGTGGGGGAGCAGCTACGAGCAGTACTTC. V usage is TRBV5-1 and J usage is TRBJ2-7; either TRBD1 or TRBD2 may fit D (5 bases each). V dropped 2 bases and J dropped 3 bases, with 15 bases sitting between them. This CDR3 spans 15 amino acids. Germline V gene lookup returns CDR1 SGHRS and CDR2 YFSETQ. Full variable domain (remainder filled in from reference TRBV5-1 and TRBJ2-7): KAGVTQTPRYLIKTRGQQVTLSCSPISGHRSVSWYQQTPGQGLQFLFEYFSETQRNKGNFPGRFSGRQFSNSRSEMNVSTLELGDSALYLCASSFAWGSSYEQYFGPGTRLTVT.

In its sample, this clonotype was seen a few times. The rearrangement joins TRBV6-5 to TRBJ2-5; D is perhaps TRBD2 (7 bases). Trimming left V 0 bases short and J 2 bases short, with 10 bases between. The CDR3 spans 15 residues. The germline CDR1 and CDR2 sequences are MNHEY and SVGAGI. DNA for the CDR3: TGTGCCAGCAGTTACTCACGGGGGGCGCAAGAGACCCAGTACTTC. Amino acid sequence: CASSYSRGAQETQYF.

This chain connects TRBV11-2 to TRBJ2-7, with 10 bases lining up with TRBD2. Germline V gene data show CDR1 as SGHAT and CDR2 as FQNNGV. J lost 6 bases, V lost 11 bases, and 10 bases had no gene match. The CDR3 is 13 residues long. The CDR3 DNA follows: TGTGCCGGTCTATTAGCGGGAGGAAGCGAGCAGTACTTC. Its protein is CAGLLAGGSEQYF.

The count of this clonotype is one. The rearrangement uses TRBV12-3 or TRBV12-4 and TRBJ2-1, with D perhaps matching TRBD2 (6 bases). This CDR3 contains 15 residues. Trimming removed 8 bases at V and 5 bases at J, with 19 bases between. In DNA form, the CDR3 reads TGTGCCAGCCTCCAACGGGAGCTGTACAACAATGAGCAGTTCTTC. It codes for CASLQRELYNNEQFF.

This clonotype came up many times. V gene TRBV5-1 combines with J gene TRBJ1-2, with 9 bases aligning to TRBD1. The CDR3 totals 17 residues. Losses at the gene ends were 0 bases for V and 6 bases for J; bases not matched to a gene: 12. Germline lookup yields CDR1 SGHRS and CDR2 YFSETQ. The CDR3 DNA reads TGCGCCAGCAGCTTGGCACCTAACCGGGACAGGGTCGATGGCTACACCTTC. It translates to CASSLAPNRDRVDGYTF. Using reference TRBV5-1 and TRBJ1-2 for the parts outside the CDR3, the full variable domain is KAGVTQTPRYLIKTRGQQVTLSCSPISGHRSVSWYQQTPGQGLQFLFEYFSETQRNKGNFPGRFSGRQFSNSRSEMNVSTLELGDSALYLCASSLAPNRDRVDGYTFGSGTRLTVV.

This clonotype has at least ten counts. CDR3 residues: CASSPSNRNQPQHF. CDR3 in DNA: TGTGCCAGCAGCCCCTCGAATCGCAATCAGCCCCAGCATTTT. The chain is built from TRBV12-3 or TRBV12-4 and TRBJ1-5, with D unclear. V was clipped by 6 bases and J by 2 bases, with 11 bases between them. This CDR3 has 14 amino acids.

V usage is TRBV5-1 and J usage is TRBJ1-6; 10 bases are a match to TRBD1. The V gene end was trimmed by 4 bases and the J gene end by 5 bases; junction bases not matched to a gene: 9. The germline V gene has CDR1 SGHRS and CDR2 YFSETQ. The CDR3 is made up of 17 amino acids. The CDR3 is CASSLGDRGSNNSPLHF. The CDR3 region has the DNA TGCGCCAGCAGCCTGGGGGACAGGGGTTCAAATAATTCACCCCTCCACTTT.

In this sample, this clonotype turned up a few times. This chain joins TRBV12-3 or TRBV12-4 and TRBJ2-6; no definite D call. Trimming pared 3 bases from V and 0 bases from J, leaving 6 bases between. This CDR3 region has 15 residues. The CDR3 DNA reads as TGTGCCAGCAGTTTGAGGCACTCTGGGGCCAACGTCCTGACTTTC. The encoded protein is CASSLRHSGANVLTF.